This TCR beta chain was profiled in a study of cytomegalovirus exposure and HLA in healthy donors. Study-wide background: The Caucasian-associated ancestry cluster held over 65% of around 380 genotyped donors. The study, taken as a whole, reports: In vitro, three CMV-associated chains proved specific for CMV antigens. Most TCR sequences were seen very rarely across donors, but some public TCRs occurred in many. Association with HLA alleles at 0.05 false discovery rate was found for some 18,000 TCR beta sequences in a later analysis.

This clone was recorded a few times. Its target is unknown. The PCR made use of 60 Vbeta and 13 Jbeta primers. Clones were sequenced by immunoSEQ multiplex PCR, and TCRdb holds only the in-frame ones, with some missing. Of around 140,000 clones in the sample, roughly 89% were seen once. The sequencing sample was made of PBMCs. The TCR originated in a woman aged 25 to 39 in good health and CMV-seronegative.

CDR3 coding DNA: TGTGCCAGCAGTGAAGGTAGCGGGGATTACAATGAGCAGTTCTTC. It translates to CASSEGSGDYNEQFF. V usage is TRBV6-1 and J usage is TRBJ2-1, with TRBD2 matching 8 bases. This CDR3 spans 15 amino acids. The ends lost 1 base at V and 4 bases at J; junction bases unmatched: 3. Germline CDR1 MNHNS, CDR2 SASEGT.